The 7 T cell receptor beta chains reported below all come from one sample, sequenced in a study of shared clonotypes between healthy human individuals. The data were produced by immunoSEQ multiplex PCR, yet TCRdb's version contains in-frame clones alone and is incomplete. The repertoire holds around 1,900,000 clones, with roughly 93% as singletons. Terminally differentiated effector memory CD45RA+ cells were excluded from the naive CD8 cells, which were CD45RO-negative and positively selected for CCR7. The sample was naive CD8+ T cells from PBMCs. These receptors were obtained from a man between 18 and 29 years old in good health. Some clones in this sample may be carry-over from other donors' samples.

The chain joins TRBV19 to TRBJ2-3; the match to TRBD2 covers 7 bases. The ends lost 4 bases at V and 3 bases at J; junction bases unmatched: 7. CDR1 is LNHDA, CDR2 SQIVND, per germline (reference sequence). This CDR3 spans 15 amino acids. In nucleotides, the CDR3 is TGTGCCAGTAGTACCTCCGCGGGAGTTACAGATACGCAGTATTTT. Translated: CASSTSAGVTDTQYF.

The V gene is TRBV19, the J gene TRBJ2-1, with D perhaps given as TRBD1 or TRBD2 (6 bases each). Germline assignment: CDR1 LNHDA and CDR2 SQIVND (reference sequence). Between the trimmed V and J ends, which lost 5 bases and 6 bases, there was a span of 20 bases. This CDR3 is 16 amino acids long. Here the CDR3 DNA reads TGTGCCAGTAGTCCCACCACTATAAAGGGGGGCAATGAGCAGTTCTTC. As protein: CASSPTTIKGGNEQFF.

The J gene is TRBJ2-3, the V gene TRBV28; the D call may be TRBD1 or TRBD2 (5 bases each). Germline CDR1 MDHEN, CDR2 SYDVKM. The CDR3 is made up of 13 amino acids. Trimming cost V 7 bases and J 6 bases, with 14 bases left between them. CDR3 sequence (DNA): TGTGCCAGCATCTCCGCCGGGGCCGATACGCAGTATTTT. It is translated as CASISAGADTQYF.

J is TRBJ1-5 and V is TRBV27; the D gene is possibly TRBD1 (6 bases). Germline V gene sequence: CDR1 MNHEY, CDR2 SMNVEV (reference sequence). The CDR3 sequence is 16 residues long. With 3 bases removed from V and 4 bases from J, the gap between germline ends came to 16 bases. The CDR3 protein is CASSFSGTLYNQPQHF. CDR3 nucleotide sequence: TGTGCCAGCAGTTTTTCCGGGACACTCTATAATCAGCCCCAGCATTTT.

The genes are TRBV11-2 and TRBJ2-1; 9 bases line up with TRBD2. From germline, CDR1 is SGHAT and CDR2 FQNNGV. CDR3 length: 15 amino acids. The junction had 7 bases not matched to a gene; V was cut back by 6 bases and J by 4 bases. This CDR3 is CASRNSGSMYNEQFF. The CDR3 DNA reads TGTGCCAGCAGGAATAGCGGGAGCATGTACAATGAGCAGTTCTTC.

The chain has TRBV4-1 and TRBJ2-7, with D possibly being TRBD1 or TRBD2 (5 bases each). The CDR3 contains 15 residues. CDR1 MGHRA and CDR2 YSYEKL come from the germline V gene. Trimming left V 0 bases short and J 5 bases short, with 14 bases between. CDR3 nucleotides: TGCGCCAGCAGCCAAGACTTTCCGGGGCTCGACGAGCAGTACTTC. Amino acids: CASSQDFPGLDEQYF.

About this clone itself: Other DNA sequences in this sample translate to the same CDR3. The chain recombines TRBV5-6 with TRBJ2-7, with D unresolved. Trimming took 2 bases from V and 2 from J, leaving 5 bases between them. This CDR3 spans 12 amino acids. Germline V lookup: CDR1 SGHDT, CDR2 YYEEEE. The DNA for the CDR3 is TGTGCCAGCAGCTTCCGGACCTACGAGCAGTACTTC. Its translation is CASSFRTYEQYF.